The clone carrying this TCR beta chain was counted many times. The antigen is not known. This sample is part of a study of CD8+CD57+ T cells in acquired aplastic anemia. Overall study: Each DNA sample taken from sorted CD4+ and CD8+ cells came to about 3.4 ug on average. Study-level points and caveats: About 27 CD8+ CDR3 sequences were shared between patients and controls.

Patients picked for sequencing had shown CD8+CD57+ cell expansion detected by flow cytometry. No patient had been given any therapy when blood was sampled. It was genomic DNA that served as the template for profiling TCR beta VDJ and CDR3. TCRdb called the reads again in MiXCR, with one record for every CDR3 protein. The sample has approximately 150,000 distinct CDR3 sequences, over 40% seen once. This CDR3 spans 13 amino acids. Germline CDR1 is SGHRS and CDR2 is YFSETQ. V lost 1 base to trimming and J lost 2 bases, with 5 bases between them. The chain carries TRBV5-1 and TRBJ2-3; D gene uncertain. The TCR sequence derives from a human donor with aplastic anemia. Source material: sorted CD4+, CD8+, or CD8+CD57+ T cells (not recorded which) from PBMCs. The CDR3 region is CASSLSNTDTQYF. DNA of the CDR3: TGCGCCAGCAGCTTGTCTAACACAGATACGCAGTATTTT.